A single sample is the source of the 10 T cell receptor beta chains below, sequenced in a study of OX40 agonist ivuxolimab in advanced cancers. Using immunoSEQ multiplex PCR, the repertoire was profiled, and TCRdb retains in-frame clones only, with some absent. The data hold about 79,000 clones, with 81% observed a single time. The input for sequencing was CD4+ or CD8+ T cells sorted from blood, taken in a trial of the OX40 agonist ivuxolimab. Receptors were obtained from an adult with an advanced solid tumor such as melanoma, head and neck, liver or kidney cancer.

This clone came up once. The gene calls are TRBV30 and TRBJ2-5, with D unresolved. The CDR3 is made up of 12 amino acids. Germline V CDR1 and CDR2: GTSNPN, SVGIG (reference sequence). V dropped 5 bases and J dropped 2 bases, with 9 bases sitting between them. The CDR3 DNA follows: TGTGCCTGGTCTCAGATACAAGAGACCCAGTACTTC. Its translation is CAWSQIQETQYF.

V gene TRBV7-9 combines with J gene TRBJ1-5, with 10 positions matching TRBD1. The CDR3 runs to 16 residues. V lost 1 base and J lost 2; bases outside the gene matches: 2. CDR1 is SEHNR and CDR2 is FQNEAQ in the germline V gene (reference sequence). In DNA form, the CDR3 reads TGTGCCAGCAGCTTAGGACAGGGGGCTGGCAATCAGCCCCAGCATTTT. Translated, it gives CASSLGQGAGNQPQHF.

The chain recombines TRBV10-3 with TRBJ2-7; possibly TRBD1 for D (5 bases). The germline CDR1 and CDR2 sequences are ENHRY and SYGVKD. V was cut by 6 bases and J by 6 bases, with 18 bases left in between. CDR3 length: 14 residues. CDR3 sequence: CAIRDTGEVLEQYF. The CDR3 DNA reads TGTGCCATCAGGGACACAGGAGAAGTCCTCGAGCAGTACTTC.

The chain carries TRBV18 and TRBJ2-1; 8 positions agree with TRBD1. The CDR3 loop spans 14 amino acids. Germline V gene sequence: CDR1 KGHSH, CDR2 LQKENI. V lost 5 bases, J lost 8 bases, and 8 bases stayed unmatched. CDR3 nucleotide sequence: TGTGCCAGCTCATCAGGACAGGGAGGCGATGAGCAGTTCTTC. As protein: CASSSGQGGDEQFF.

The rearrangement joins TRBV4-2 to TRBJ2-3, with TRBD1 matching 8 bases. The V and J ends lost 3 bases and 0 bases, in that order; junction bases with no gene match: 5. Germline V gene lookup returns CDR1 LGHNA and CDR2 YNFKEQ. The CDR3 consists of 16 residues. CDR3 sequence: CASSHLGTGSTDTQYF. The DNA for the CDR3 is TGTGCCAGCAGCCACCTAGGGACAGGTAGCACAGATACGCAGTATTTT.

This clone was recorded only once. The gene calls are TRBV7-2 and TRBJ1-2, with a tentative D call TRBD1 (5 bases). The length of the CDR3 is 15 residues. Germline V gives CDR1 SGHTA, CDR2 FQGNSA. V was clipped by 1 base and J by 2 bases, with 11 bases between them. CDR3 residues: CASSLGGAGNYGYTF. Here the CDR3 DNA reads TGTGCCAGCAGCTTAGGAGGCGCAGGGAACTATGGCTACACCTTC.

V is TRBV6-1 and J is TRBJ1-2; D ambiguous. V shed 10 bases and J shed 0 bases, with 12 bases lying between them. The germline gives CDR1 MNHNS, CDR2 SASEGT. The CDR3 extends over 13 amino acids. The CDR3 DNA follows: TGTGCCACCAACAGAGCTCCTAACTATGGCTACACCTTC. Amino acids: CATNRAPNYGYTF.

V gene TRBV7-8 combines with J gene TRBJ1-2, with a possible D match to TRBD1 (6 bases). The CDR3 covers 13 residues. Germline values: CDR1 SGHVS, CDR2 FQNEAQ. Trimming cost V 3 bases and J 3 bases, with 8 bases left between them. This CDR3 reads CASSFRQDYGYTF. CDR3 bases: TGTGCCAGCAGCTTCAGACAGGACTATGGCTACACCTTC.

The CDR3 bases are TGTGCCAGCTCACCTCCATTAGCCGCGTCCTACGAGCAGTACTTC. It translates to CASSPPLAASYEQYF. The chain links TRBV18 to TRBJ2-7; D ambiguous. The CDR3 has 15 residues. V was shortened by 3 bases and J by 1 base, with 13 bases between the two germline ends. From germline, CDR1 is KGHSH and CDR2 LQKENI.

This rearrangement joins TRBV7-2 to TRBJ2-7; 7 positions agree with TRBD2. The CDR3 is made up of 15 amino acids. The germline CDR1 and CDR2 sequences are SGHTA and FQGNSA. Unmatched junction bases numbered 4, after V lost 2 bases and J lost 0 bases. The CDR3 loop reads CASSLYGGDSYEQYF. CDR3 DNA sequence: TGTGCCAGCAGCTTATATGGGGGGGACTCCTACGAGCAGTACTTC.